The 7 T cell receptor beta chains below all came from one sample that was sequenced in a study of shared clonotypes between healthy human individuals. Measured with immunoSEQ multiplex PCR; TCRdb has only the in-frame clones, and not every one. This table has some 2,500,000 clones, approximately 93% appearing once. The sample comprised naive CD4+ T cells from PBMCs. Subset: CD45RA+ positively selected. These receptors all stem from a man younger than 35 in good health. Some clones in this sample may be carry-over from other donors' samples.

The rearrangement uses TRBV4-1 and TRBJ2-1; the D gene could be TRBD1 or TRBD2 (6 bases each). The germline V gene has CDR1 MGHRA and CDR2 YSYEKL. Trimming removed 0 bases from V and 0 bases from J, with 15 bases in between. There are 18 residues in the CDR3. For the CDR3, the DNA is TGCGCCAGCAGCCAAGAAGGGGGGCCCATCAGCTCCTACAATGAGCAGTTCTTC. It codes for CASSQEGGPISSYNEQFF.

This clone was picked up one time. The CDR3 nucleotides are TGTGCCAGCAGGGTACAGGGGGCAGGGAACACCGGGGAGCTGTTTTTT. This sequence encodes CASRVQGAGNTGELFF. This rearrangement joins TRBV2 to TRBJ2-2, with 9 positions matching TRBD1. J was trimmed by 1 base and V by 6 bases; bases with no gene match: 6. The CDR3 has 16 residues. Germline assignment: CDR1 SNHLY and CDR2 FYNNEI.

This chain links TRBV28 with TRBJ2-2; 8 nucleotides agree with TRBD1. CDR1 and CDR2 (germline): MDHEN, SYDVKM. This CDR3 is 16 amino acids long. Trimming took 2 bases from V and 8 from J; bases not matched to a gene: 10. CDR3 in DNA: TGTGCCAGCAGTTTACTCCAGCAGGGGGCATCGGGGGAGCTGTTTTTT. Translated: CASSLLQQGASGELFF.

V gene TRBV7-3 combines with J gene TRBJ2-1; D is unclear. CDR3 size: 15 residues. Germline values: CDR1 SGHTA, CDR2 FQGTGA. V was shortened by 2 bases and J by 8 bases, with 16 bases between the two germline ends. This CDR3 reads CASSLRPTSRDEQFF. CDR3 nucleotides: TGTGCCAGCAGCTTACGGCCTACCAGTCGCGATGAGCAGTTCTTC.

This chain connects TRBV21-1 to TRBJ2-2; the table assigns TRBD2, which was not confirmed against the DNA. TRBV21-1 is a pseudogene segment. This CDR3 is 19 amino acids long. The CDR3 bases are TGTGCCAGCAGCAAAATTCGCGGGACTAGCGGGAGCGTCAACGGGGAGCTGTTTTTT. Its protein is CASSKIRGTSGSVNGELFF.

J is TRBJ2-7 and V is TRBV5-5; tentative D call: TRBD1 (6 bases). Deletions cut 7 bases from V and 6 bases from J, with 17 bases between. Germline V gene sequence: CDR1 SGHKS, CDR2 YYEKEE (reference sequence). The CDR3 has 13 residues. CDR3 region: CASGTRQALEQYF. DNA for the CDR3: TGTGCCAGCGGAACCAGACAGGCCCTCGAGCAGTACTTC.

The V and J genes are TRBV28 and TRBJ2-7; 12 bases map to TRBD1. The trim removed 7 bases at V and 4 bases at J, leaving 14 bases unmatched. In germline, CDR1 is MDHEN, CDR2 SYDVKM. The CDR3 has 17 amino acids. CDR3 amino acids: CASTEGGTGGIFYEQYF. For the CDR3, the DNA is TGTGCCAGCACCGAGGGGGGGACAGGGGGCATCTTTTACGAGCAGTACTTC.